Below, 13 T cell receptor beta chains from the same sample are listed, as sequenced in a study of response to subunit inactivated influenza vaccine. Each CDR3 protein is one row after TCRdb ran MiXCR on the RT-PCR reads. The data show about 540,000 distinct CDR3 sequences, under 30% seen once. A further study also used this sample, focusing on T cells expressing NK-cell markers. This second study says: Researchers built TCR beta cDNA using 5'RACE template switching with UMIs.

Specimen: CD4+ T cells sorted from PBMCs, collected 12 days after vaccination. The source of these receptors is a middle-aged man who received an inactivated influenza vaccine.

Ten or more counts support this clonotype. The chain combines TRBV20-1 with TRBJ1-1; 10 bases map to TRBD1. Germline CDR1 and CDR2: DFQATT and SNEGSKA (reference sequence). Germline trimming cut 7 bases from V and 3 bases from J; bases unmatched to any gene: 5. The CDR3 runs to 13 residues. In DNA, the CDR3 is TGCAGTGGCCCGGACAGGGGGTACACTGAAGCTTTCTTT. Translating it yields CSGPDRGYTEAFF.

The rearrangement joins TRBV6-1 to TRBJ2-7, with 11 bases aligning to TRBD1. The germline V gene encodes CDR1 MNHNS and CDR2 SASEGT. V was clipped by 6 bases and J by 7 bases; unmatched bases: 11. There are 15 residues in the CDR3. CDR3 DNA sequence: TGTGCCAGCAGGCACCCGGGACAGGGGGGTGATGAGCAGTACTTC. Protein: CASRHPGQGGDEQYF.

This clonotype was detected only a few times. V and J are TRBV14 and TRBJ2-6; D not certain. V gave up 0 bases and J gave up 0 bases, with 6 bases separating them. The CDR3 loop spans 16 amino acids. The germline CDR1 and CDR2 sequences are SGHDN and FVKESK. The CDR3 nucleotides read TGTGCCAGCAGCCAAGATGAGAACTCTGGGGCCAACGTCCTGACTTTC. It translates to CASSQDENSGANVLTF. Drawing the rest from reference TRBV14 and TRBJ2-6, the complete variable domain is EAGVTQFPSHSVIEKGQTVTLRCDPISGHDNLYWYRRVMGKEIKFLLHFVKESKQDESGMPNNRFLAERTGGTYSTLKVQPAELEDSGVYFCASSQDENSGANVLTFGAGSRLTVL.

This clonotype has a count of ten or more. The V gene is TRBV12-3 or TRBV12-4, the J gene TRBJ1-5, with 9 bases identical to TRBD1. The CDR3 covers 14 residues. Unmatched junction bases numbered 2, after V lost 6 bases and J lost 2 bases. The CDR3 spells CASSRTGGNQPQHF. Written as DNA, the CDR3 is TGTGCCAGCAGCCGGACAGGGGGCAATCAGCCCCAGCATTTT.

This clonotype was seen a handful of times. Here the CDR3 reads CSAIDMDRGRADTQYF. The CDR3 region has the DNA TGCAGTGCTATCGACATGGACAGGGGGCGCGCAGATACGCAGTATTTT. The V and J genes are TRBV20-1 and TRBJ2-3; 11 nucleotides align to TRBD1. Trimming at V came to 4 bases and at J to 4 bases, leaving 10 bases not matched to a gene. The CDR3 is 16 amino acids. Germline V gene lookup returns CDR1 DFQATT and CDR2 SNEGSKA (reference sequence).

This clonotype appeared a few times. The chain combines TRBV7-3 with TRBJ2-1; D ambiguous. V lost 1 base and J lost 8, with 9 bases in between. This CDR3 has 13 amino acids. The germline V gene encodes CDR1 SGHTA and CDR2 FQGTGA. CDR3 sequence: CASSLSSRDEQFF. Written as DNA, the CDR3 is TGTGCCAGCAGCTTAAGCAGTCGCGATGAGCAGTTCTTC.

In this sample, this clonotype turned up a few times. The rearrangement links TRBV4-3 to TRBJ2-1; D is ambiguous. The CDR3 is made up of 14 amino acids. The V gene's germline CDR1 is LGHNA and CDR2 YSLEER. V shed 1 base and J shed 6 bases, with 10 bases lying between them. The CDR3: CASSQVGNSNEQFF. The CDR3 DNA follows: TGCGCCAGCAGCCAAGTAGGGAACTCCAATGAGCAGTTCTTC.

The V gene is TRBV29-1, the J gene TRBJ2-3, with D possibly TRBD1 on 6 matching bases. The CDR3 extends over 12 amino acids. Between the trimmed V and J ends, which lost 6 bases and 6 bases, there was a span of 13 bases. The V gene's germline CDR1 is SQVTM and CDR2 ANQGSEA. The DNA of the CDR3 is TGCAGCGTCGGACAGCAGTGGGATACGCAGTATTTT. It specifies CSVGQQWDTQYF.

V and J are TRBV6-1 and TRBJ2-1; 9 positions match TRBD1. There are 15 residues in the CDR3. The trim removed 6 bases at V and 7 bases at J, leaving 10 bases unmatched. Germline-derived CDR1 and CDR2 are MNHNS and SASEGT. This chain's CDR3 is CASRIGGQGVNEQFF. CDR3 coding DNA: TGTGCCAGCAGAATAGGGGGACAGGGAGTAAATGAGCAGTTCTTC.

This chain connects TRBV7-2 to TRBJ2-3; 9 nucleotides agree with TRBD2. The trim removed 3 bases at V and 0 bases at J, leaving 4 bases unmatched. CDR3 length: 16 amino acids. CDR1 is SGHTA, CDR2 FQGNSA, per germline. Written as DNA, the CDR3 is TGTGCCAGCAGCTTGCTAGCGGGGACTAGCACAGATACGCAGTATTTT. As protein: CASSLLAGTSTDTQYF.

For this clonotype: Sequence at one end of the junction differs from germline and may be a read error. The chain is built from TRBV30 and TRBJ2-1, with 7 nucleotides matching TRBD2. This CDR3 is built from 13 residues. CDR1 and CDR2 from the germline V gene are GTSNPN and SVGIG (reference sequence). In DNA, the CDR3 is TGCGCCACATATAGCGGGCAATACAATGAGCAGTTCTTC. It specifies CATYSGQYNEQFF.

In its sample, this clonotype was seen a few times. This sequence joins TRBV5-1 and TRBJ2-5; D ambiguous. The CDR3 loop spans 14 amino acids. The V end lost 0 bases, the J end lost 3 bases, and 9 bases lay between the germline ends. Germline CDR1 reads SGHRS; CDR2 reads YFSETQ. The CDR3 is CASSLGAAKETQYF. The CDR3 DNA is TGCGCCAGCAGCTTGGGGGCGGCTAAAGAGACCCAGTACTTC.

The chain links TRBV28 to TRBJ2-3, with TRBD1 identical over 8 bases. Germline trimming cut 5 bases from V and 3 bases from J; bases unmatched to any gene: 7. The germline gives CDR1 MDHEN, CDR2 SYDVKM. CDR3 size: 15 residues. This CDR3 reads CASSARTGRTDTQYF. Here the CDR3 DNA reads TGTGCCAGCAGTGCACGGACAGGGAGGACAGATACGCAGTATTTT.